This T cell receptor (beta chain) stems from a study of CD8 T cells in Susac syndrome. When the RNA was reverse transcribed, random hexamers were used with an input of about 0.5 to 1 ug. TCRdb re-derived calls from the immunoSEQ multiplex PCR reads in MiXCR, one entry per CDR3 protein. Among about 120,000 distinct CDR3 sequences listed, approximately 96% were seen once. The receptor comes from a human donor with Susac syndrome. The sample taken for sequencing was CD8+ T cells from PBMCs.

CDR3 sequence reads: CAWSAKRTSSDIQYF. Here the CDR3 DNA reads TGTGCCTGGAGTGCAAAGCGGACTAGTAGTGACATTCAGTACTTC. The V gene is TRBV30, the J gene TRBJ2-4; 7 bases are a match to TRBD2. Per germline, CDR1 GTSNPN and CDR2 SVGIG (reference sequence). The length of the CDR3 is 15 residues. V trimming: 1 base; J trimming: 8 bases; junction bases outside the gene matches: 11.